These 31 T cell receptor beta chains were sequenced from one sample in a study of blood T cells in healthy people across ages. A second roughly 6 to 11 cycle PCR used barcoded and J-beta primers. TCRdb passed the 5' RACE reads through MiXCR, listing each CDR3 protein once. The table includes roughly 1.5 million distinct CDR3 sequences, roughly two fifths detected once. Sequences were obtained from blood. The receptors originated from a young woman in good health.

This chain uses TRBV29-1 with TRBJ2-1, with D tentatively TRBD2 (5 bases). Germline V CDR1 and CDR2: SQVTM, ANQGSEA. V lost 5 bases and J lost 0, with 14 bases in between. This CDR3 spans 15 amino acids. CDR3 coding DNA: TGCAGCGTTACCCTCCCCGGGGTCTCCTACAATGAGCAGTTCTTC. Amino acids: CSVTLPGVSYNEQFF.

This rearrangement joins TRBV7-9 to TRBJ2-1, with D maybe TRBD2 (5 bases). The J call may be mistaken, given a closer DNA end match to TRBJ2-7. In germline, CDR1 is SEHNR, CDR2 FQNEAQ (reference sequence). The CDR3 extends over 18 amino acids. DNA of the CDR3: TGTGCCAGCAGCACCTCGGACTTTACACTCGGGCCTTACAATGAGCAGTACTTC. Translated, it gives CASSTSDFTLGPYNEQYF.

The V call is TRBV27, the J call TRBJ2-7, with TRBD2 matching 11 bases. V gave up 4 bases and J gave up 4 bases; unmatched junction bases: 6. CDR1 is MNHEY and CDR2 is SMNVEV in the germline V gene (reference sequence). The CDR3 is made up of 15 amino acids. CDR3 sequence reads: CASSYGTSGPYEQYF. The CDR3 coding sequence is TGTGCCAGCAGTTACGGGACTAGCGGCCCGTACGAGCAGTACTTC.

V is TRBV6-2 or TRBV6-3 and J is TRBJ2-6, with D perhaps TRBD1 (6 bases). The CDR3 covers 18 residues. Trimming shortened V by 7 bases and J by 0 bases, and 19 bases separated the two germline ends. Germline V gene lookup returns CDR1 MNHEY and CDR2 SVGEGT. CDR3: CASIRNRVEGSGANVLTF. Written as DNA, the CDR3 is TGTGCCAGCATCAGAAACAGGGTCGAAGGCTCTGGGGCCAACGTCCTGACTTTC.

In this sample, this clonotype turned up a few times. V is TRBV4-2 and J is TRBJ2-5; no reliable D call. The V gene lost 1 base and the J gene lost 2 bases, with 11 bases spanning the gap. Germline V gives CDR1 LGHNA, CDR2 YNFKEQ. The CDR3 has 15 amino acids. The CDR3 bases are TGTGCCAGCAGCCAAGGAATCCCTGGACAAGAGACCCAGTACTTC. This gives the protein CASSQGIPGQETQYF.

The chain is built from TRBV20-1 and TRBJ2-5, with 8 bases that match TRBD2. The germline CDR1 and CDR2 sequences are DFQATT and SNEGSKA (reference sequence). Germline trimming cut 0 bases from V and 4 bases from J; bases unmatched to any gene: 7. This CDR3 has 15 residues. The CDR3 DNA reads TGCAGTGCTAGAGATAGCGGGGCCCGGGGAGAGACCCAGTACTTC. Its translation is CSARDSGARGETQYF.

This rearrangement joins TRBV5-1 to TRBJ2-1; D gene uncertain. The CDR3 extends over 15 amino acids. Germline values: CDR1 SGHRS, CDR2 YFSETQ. V lost 0 bases and J 5 bases, leaving 12 bases between the germline ends. The CDR3 is CASSLALTVNNEQFF. CDR3 DNA sequence: TGCGCCAGCAGCTTGGCATTAACGGTAAACAATGAGCAGTTCTTC.

V usage is TRBV12-3 or TRBV12-4 and J usage is TRBJ2-3; the match to TRBD1 covers 10 bases. This CDR3 comprises 16 residues. The V segment lost 1 base and the J segment 4 bases; nucleotides outside the gene matches: 5. As DNA, the CDR3 is TGTGCCAGCAGTTTAGGTTGGACAGGGGGTTCAGATACGCAGTATTTT. Its translation is CASSLGWTGGSDTQYF.

This clonotype turned up a few times. The chain employs TRBV27 and TRBJ2-3; D may match TRBD1 or TRBD2 (5 bases each). V was cut by 2 bases and J by 4 bases, with 25 bases left in between. From germline, CDR1 is MNHEY and CDR2 SMNVEV (reference sequence). The CDR3 spans 19 residues. The CDR3 DNA sequence: TGTGCCAGCAGTTTAAGGCCCGGGACCCGGTTTCAATTATCAGATACGCAGTATTTT. Encoded protein: CASSLRPGTRFQLSDTQYF.

This clonotype occurred a few times. V gene TRBV20-1 combines with J gene TRBJ1-4; weak D call: TRBD1 (5 bases). Germline values: CDR1 DFQATT, CDR2 SNEGSKA (reference sequence). Trimming pared 0 bases from V and 11 bases from J, leaving 16 bases between. The CDR3 spans 14 residues. This CDR3 is CSARERVLRDKLFF. CDR3 DNA sequence: TGCAGTGCTAGAGAGCGGGTTTTGAGGGACAAACTGTTTTTT.

In its sample, this clonotype was seen a few times. This rearrangement joins TRBV7-8 to TRBJ2-1, with 12 positions matching TRBD2. CDR3 size: 15 residues. V lost 5 bases and J lost 6; bases outside the gene matches: 5. Germline V lookup: CDR1 SGHVS, CDR2 FQNEAQ. This chain's CDR3 is CASSPLLAGGNEQFF. In DNA form, the CDR3 reads TGTGCCAGCAGCCCGCTACTAGCGGGGGGCAATGAGCAGTTCTTC.

Remarks on this clonotype: One end of the junction does not line up with germline, which may come from a read error. V and J are TRBV7-6 and TRBJ1-1; D not certain. CDR1 is SGHVS, CDR2 FNYEAQ, per germline. The CDR3 spans 14 residues. This CDR3 reads CASSSGGSNTEVFF. For the CDR3, the DNA is TGTGCCAGCAGCTCCGGAGGATCGAACACTGAAGTTTTCTTT.

This clonotype was seen more than once but under ten times. The chain uses TRBV28 and TRBJ1-1, with 8 bases that match TRBD1. Germline loops: CDR1 MDHEN, CDR2 SYDVKM. J was trimmed by 11 bases and V by 3 bases; bases with no gene match: 14. The CDR3 consists of 15 residues. The CDR3 here is CASSLVTGEAVYAFF. In DNA, the CDR3 is TGTGCCAGCAGTTTGGTGACAGGGGAAGCGGTGTATGCTTTCTTT.

The V and J genes are TRBV29-1 and TRBJ2-1; the D gene is possibly TRBD1 (5 bases). CDR3 size: 13 residues. Germline CDR1 reads SQVTM; CDR2 reads ANQGSEA. Trimming took off 2 bases at V and 7 bases at J, with 12 bases between the two ends. The CDR3 coding sequence is TGCAGCGTTGAAAGGGGTCAGACTAATGAGCAGTTCTTC. Its protein product is CSVERGQTNEQFF.

The table lists this clonotype with a few counts. This rearrangement joins TRBV4-3 to TRBJ2-5, with TRBD2 matching 7 bases. Per germline, CDR1 LGHNA and CDR2 YSLEER. The CDR3 sequence is 17 residues long. Trimming removed 0 bases from V and 7 bases from J; junction bases left unmatched: 14. As DNA, the CDR3 is TGCGCCAGCAGCCAAGATCGGCTAGCGGAAGGGGTAGGGACCCAGTACTTC. Translated, it gives CASSQDRLAEGVGTQYF.

The chain has TRBV4-1 and TRBJ2-4; either TRBD1 or TRBD2 may fit D (5 bases each). Germline V lookup: CDR1 MGHRA, CDR2 YSYEKL. The CDR3 is 15 residues long. The V end was cut by 3 bases, the J end by 5 bases, with 14 bases between. The CDR3 is CASSHLLRGENIQYF. The CDR3 coding sequence is TGCGCCAGCAGCCACCTCCTTAGAGGGGAAAACATTCAGTACTTC.

This clonotype appeared a few times. The chain employs TRBV28 and TRBJ2-4, with D possibly being TRBD1 (5 bases). This CDR3 spans 18 amino acids. Germline CDR1 reads MDHEN; CDR2 reads SYDVKM. V gave up 1 base and J gave up 0 bases, with 16 bases separating them. The CDR3 reads CASSLFDSFLLAKNIQYF. Here the CDR3 DNA reads TGTGCCAGCAGTTTATTCGACAGTTTTCTCTTAGCCAAAAACATTCAGTACTTC.

This clonotype has just a few counts. This chain joins TRBV4-2 and TRBJ2-1; the match to TRBD2 covers 8 bases. V lost 2 bases and J lost 4; bases outside the gene matches: 13. Looked up from germline, CDR1 is LGHNA and CDR2 is YNFKEQ. This CDR3 spans 18 amino acids. CDR3 protein: CASSQLFVSGIKYNEQFF. As DNA, the CDR3 is TGTGCCAGCAGCCAACTGTTCGTTAGCGGGATAAAGTACAATGAGCAGTTCTTC.

This clonotype was picked up one time. This chain uses TRBV7-9 with TRBJ2-7, with 7 bases lining up with TRBD2. The V and J ends lost 2 bases and 3 bases, in that order; junction bases with no gene match: 16. The CDR3 runs 18 residues. Germline V gene lookup returns CDR1 SEHNR and CDR2 FQNEAQ (reference sequence). The CDR3 loop reads CASSLRDGGTVFNYEQYF. For the CDR3, the DNA is TGTGCCAGCAGCTTAAGGGACGGGGGGACCGTTTTTAACTACGAGCAGTACTTC.

This clonotype was observed at least ten times. This chain links TRBV5-1 with TRBJ1-1; perhaps TRBD1 as D (5 bases). Trimming took off 2 bases at V and 1 base at J, with 9 bases between the two ends. This CDR3 has 14 residues. Germline CDR1 is SGHRS and CDR2 is YFSETQ. The CDR3 spells CASSFGQPNTEAFF. In nucleotides, the CDR3 is TGCGCCAGCAGCTTTGGACAACCGAACACTGAAGCTTTCTTT. Complete variable domain (other parts from reference TRBV5-1 and TRBJ1-1): KAGVTQTPRYLIKTRGQQVTLSCSPISGHRSVSWYQQTPGQGLQFLFEYFSETQRNKGNFPGRFSGRQFSNSRSEMNVSTLELGDSALYLCASSFGQPNTEAFFGQGTRLTVV.

In this sample, this clonotype turned up a few times. The V and J genes are TRBV12-3 or TRBV12-4 and TRBJ2-3, with 7 bases lining up with TRBD1. With V trimmed by 6 bases and J by 6 bases, 9 bases remained unmatched. The CDR3 spans 14 residues. The CDR3 region is CASSRDSDRDTQYF. CDR3 in DNA: TGTGCCAGCAGCAGGGACAGCGACCGGGATACGCAGTATTTT.

This clonotype was seen once. The V call is TRBV9, the J call TRBJ2-5, with unresolved D. The J call is in doubt because the DNA end fits TRBJ2-7 better. Germline CDR1 SGDLS, CDR2 YYNGEE. This CDR3 has 15 amino acids. CDR3 nucleotides: TGTGCCAGCAGCGCCTACCAAGTGGGCCCCTACGAGCAGTACTTC. This translates into CASSAYQVGPYEQYF.

On this clonotype itself: This may stem from a read error, because a much larger clone lies one nucleotide away. The chain links TRBV6-1 to TRBJ1-5; TRBD1 might be the D (5 bases). The CDR3 has 13 amino acids. V lost 6 bases to trimming and J lost 0 bases, with 6 bases between them. In germline, CDR1 is MNHNS, CDR2 SASEGT. In DNA form, the CDR3 reads TGTGCCAGCAGAGACAGTAGCAATCAGCCCCAGCATTTT. The encoded protein is CASRDSSNQPQHF.

The chain recombines TRBV30 with TRBJ2-1; 9 nucleotides align to TRBD2. J lost 7 bases, V lost 2 bases, and 9 bases had no gene match. Germline V gives CDR1 GTSNPN, CDR2 SVGIG (reference sequence). The CDR3 is 15 amino acids. The CDR3: CAWSFGGSGGNEQFF. CDR3 bases: TGTGCCTGGAGTTTCGGCGGTAGCGGGGGAAATGAGCAGTTCTTC.

V usage is TRBV20-1 and J usage is TRBJ1-5; the D gene is possibly TRBD1 (5 bases). V was trimmed by 5 bases and J by 7 bases, leaving 18 bases between them. This CDR3 has 14 amino acids. Germline V gene data show CDR1 as DFQATT and CDR2 as SNEGSKA (reference sequence). The CDR3 DNA is TGCAGTGCTTCATCGGACGCGTCAGGGCAGCCCCAGCATTTT. Translation gives CSASSDASGQPQHF.

Worth noting for this clonotype: Its ends do not fully match the called genes, so a read error is possible. This chain links TRBV7-9 with TRBJ1-1; D is uncertain. This CDR3 is 12 amino acids long. CDR1 SEHNR and CDR2 FQNEAQ come from the germline V gene (reference sequence). For the CDR3, the DNA is TGTGCCGGCAGCTTAGGCTCTCGTGAAGCTTTCTTT. It yields the protein CAGSLGSREAFF.

This clonotype was detected a few times. The chain links TRBV7-9 to TRBJ1-6; TRBD1 aligns across 8 bases. The length of the CDR3 is 15 residues. With V trimmed by 6 bases and J by 5 bases, 6 bases remained unmatched. Germline V CDR1 and CDR2: SEHNR, FQNEAQ (reference sequence). CDR3: CASSVLTGDNSPLHF. The CDR3 DNA reads TGTGCCAGCAGTGTTCTGACAGGGGATAATTCACCCCTCCACTTT.

V usage is TRBV5-1 and J usage is TRBJ2-3; D unclear. Germline V gene sequence: CDR1 SGHRS, CDR2 YFSETQ. CDR3 length: 16 amino acids. V was shortened by 4 bases and J by 5 bases, with 20 bases between the two germline ends. The CDR3 loop is CASSVFPAPAEDTQYF. The CDR3 DNA sequence: TGCGCCAGCAGCGTGTTCCCGGCCCCCGCGGAAGATACGCAGTATTTT.

In its sample, this clonotype was seen once. This chain connects TRBV5-1 to TRBJ2-7, with TRBD1 matching 8 bases. The V segment lost 4 bases and the J segment 2 bases; nucleotides outside the gene matches: 8. Germline V gene data show CDR1 as SGHRS and CDR2 as YFSETQ. CDR3 length equals 15 residues. This CDR3 reads CASSKDRVIAYEQYF. The CDR3 bases are TGCGCCAGCAGCAAGGACAGGGTTATCGCCTACGAGCAGTACTTC.

This clonotype was counted between two and nine times. The J gene is TRBJ1-1, the V gene TRBV20-1; TRBD1 agrees at 11 bases. With V trimmed by 4 bases and J by 5 bases, 6 bases remained unmatched. The CDR3 extends over 14 amino acids. Germline CDR1 is DFQATT and CDR2 is SNEGSKA (reference sequence). In DNA form, the CDR3 reads TGCAGTGCTATGACCGGGACAGGGGGTACTGAAGCTTTCTTT. Amino acids: CSAMTGTGGTEAFF.

V and J are TRBV7-2 and TRBJ2-3; no clear D. The CDR3 is made up of 15 amino acids. Per the germline V gene, CDR1 is SGHTA and CDR2 is FQGNSA. The ends were cut back, 7 bases at V and 0 bases at J, with 14 bases in the middle. The CDR3 spells CASMPIDLSTDTQYF. CDR3 DNA: TGTGCCAGCATGCCAATCGACCTTAGCACAGATACGCAGTATTTT.